This T cell receptor (beta chain) originates from a study of OX40 agonist ivuxolimab in advanced cancers. Study-wide findings and caveats: Normalized expansion of T-cell clones was also low for some nonresponders. Partly responding patients at 0.1-3.0 mg/kg showed some of the smallest clonal expansion.

Concerning this clone: The antigen remains undetermined.

Some clones are missing from TCRdb's copy, which holds only in-frame ones; the method was immunoSEQ multiplex PCR. The sample shows 55,000 to 75,000 clones, roughly nine tenths of them seen only once. Autoimmune disease history or systemic immunosuppression excluded patients. V lost 3 bases, J lost 4 bases, and 10 bases lay in between. Germline V gene data show CDR1 as SGDLS and CDR2 as YYNGEE. The CDR3 extends over 13 amino acids. The source is an adult with an advanced solid tumor such as melanoma, head and neck, liver or kidney cancer. This chain joins TRBV9 and TRBJ1-2, with D perhaps matching TRBD1 (5 bases). Sequenced material: CD4+ or CD8+ T cells sorted from blood, taken in a trial of the OX40 agonist ivuxolimab. The CDR3 DNA follows: TGTGCCAGCAGCGAGGGGTATGGCTATGGCTACACCTTC. Its protein is CASSEGYGYGYTF.